This T cell receptor beta chain was found in a study of CD8 T cells in Susac syndrome. Overall study: Intravenous immunoglobulin alone or corticosteroids were being given to patients with Susac syndrome at blood draw, unless they were therapy-naive.

cDNA came from about 0.5 to 1 ug RNA primed by random hexamers. An immunoSEQ multiplex PCR amplified TCR beta CDR3 over 54 Vbeta and 13 Jbeta. Each CDR3 protein gets one entry after TCRdb re-called the immunoSEQ multiplex PCR reads with MiXCR. The sample yields 110,000 to 150,000 distinct CDR3 sequences, approximately 96% seen once. Germline assignment: CDR1 SQVTM and CDR2 ANQGSEA. This CDR3 has 12 residues. Deletions cut 4 bases from V and 10 bases from J, with 16 bases between. Sequencing targeted TCR beta in blood CD8+ and CD4+ T cells. FACS enriched CD8+ TEMRA cells, while bulk CD8+ and CD4+ were negatively isolated.

V gene TRBV29-1 combines with J gene TRBJ1-1; D unclear. The sequence came from a human donor with Susac syndrome. The sample was CD4+ T cells from PBMCs. CDR3 residues: CSVAGRAVRAFF. The CDR3 DNA sequence: TGCAGCGTTGCGGGTCGGGCAGTGCGAGCTTTCTTT. Based on the CDR3 plus reference TRBV29-1 and TRBJ1-1, the full variable domain is SAVISQKPSRDICQRGTSLTIQCQVDSQVTMMFWYRQQPGQSLTLIATANQGSEATYESGFVIDKFPISRPNLTFSTLTVSNMSPEDSSIYLCSVAGRAVRAFFGQGTRLTVV.